This section outlines one TCR beta chain sequence together with its context. These data are taken from a study of T cell changes during pregnancy in multiple sclerosis. Per the germline V gene, CDR1 is MNHEY and CDR2 is SVGAGI. Unmatched junction bases numbered 6, after V lost 5 bases and J lost 4 bases. The CDR3 is 15 residues long. Repertoires were generated with immunoSEQ multiplex PCR, while TCRdb's copy carries only in-frame clones and drops some. The sample has some 69,000 clones; around nine tenths are singletons. This clonotype was obtained from a female donor in good health, enrolled as a control in a pregnancy study. This sample comprised peripheral blood, obtained in the second trimester of pregnancy. V gene TRBV6-5 combines with J gene TRBJ1-1; the match to TRBD1 covers 11 bases. Written as DNA, the CDR3 is TGTGCCAGCAGTCGAGGGACAGGGGGTAGCACTGAAGCTTTCTTT. Protein sequence: CASSRGTGGSTEAFF.